This entry lists 30 T cell receptor beta chains sequenced from one sample in a study of T cells in Graves' hyperthyroidism and ophthalmopathy. Researchers took RNA transcripts and amplified the TCR beta CDR3 regions from them. RT-PCR in the first round (using the HTBI primer set) targeted the TCR CDR3. TCRdb recomputed calls from the multiplex PCR reads with MiXCR, one row per CDR3 protein. Among 550,000 to 800,000 distinct CDR3 sequences listed, approximately 15% were seen once. The sample taken for sequencing was blood. These receptors were taken from a man in his fifties with Graves' hyperthyroidism.

The chain combines TRBV12-3 or TRBV12-4 with TRBJ2-6; no firm D call. CDR3 size: 17 residues. The V gene lost 2 bases and the J gene lost 0 bases, with 11 bases spanning the gap. The CDR3 protein is CASSLRAAGSGANVLTF. The CDR3 DNA reads TGTGCCAGCAGTTTAAGGGCGGCTGGCTCTGGGGCCAACGTCCTGACTTTC.

This clonotype showed up many times. The V call is TRBV15, the J call TRBJ2-5; 10 nucleotides align to TRBD2. V dropped 9 bases and J dropped 3; count of bases not matched to a gene: 4. CDR3 length: 13 amino acids. In germline, CDR1 is LNHNV, CDR2 YYDKDF (reference sequence). The CDR3 reads CATCSGRKETQYF. The CDR3 region has the DNA TGTGCCACTTGTAGCGGGAGGAAAGAGACCCAGTACTTC.

The table lists this clonotype with many counts. V is TRBV2 and J is TRBJ1-6; 9 bases align to TRBD1. The CDR3 sequence is 13 residues long. Looked up from germline, CDR1 is SNHLY and CDR2 is FYNNEI. The V and J ends lost 7 bases and 8 bases, in that order; junction bases with no gene match: 3. Here the CDR3 DNA reads TGTGCCAGCAAGACAGGGGGGGATTCACCCCTCCACTTT. It yields the protein CASKTGGDSPLHF.

The chain carries TRBV5-1 and TRBJ2-1; TRBD2 aligns across 10 bases. Germline values: CDR1 SGHRS, CDR2 YFSETQ. This CDR3 region has 14 residues. V shed 6 bases, J shed 5 bases, and the junction held 5 bases outside the gene matches. CDR3: CASTWTSGNNEQFF. The CDR3 bases are TGCGCCAGCACCTGGACTAGCGGAAACAATGAGCAGTTCTTC.

This clonotype was counted ten times or more. This chain connects TRBV2 to TRBJ2-6; D is possibly TRBD1 (6 bases). V gave up 3 bases and J gave up 0 bases, with 12 bases separating them. CDR1 and CDR2 (germline): SNHLY, FYNNEI. This CDR3 has 17 residues. The DNA of the CDR3 is TGTGCCAGCAGTGAGAGGGGCAGGGGCTCTGGGGCCAACGTCCTGACTTTC. This sequence encodes CASSERGRGSGANVLTF.

A word on this clonotype: The germline gene is not matched at one end of the junction; a read error may be the cause. The gene calls are TRBV30 and TRBJ2-3; the D gene is possibly TRBD2 (6 bases). The CDR3 length is 14 residues. The V gene's germline CDR1 is GTSNPN and CDR2 SVGIG (reference sequence). The CDR3 here is CVWRRAGPTDTQYF. For the CDR3, the DNA is TGTGTCTGGAGGAGGGCGGGACCCACAGATACGCAGTATTTT.

The sample holds a few counts of this clonotype. The chain is built from TRBV6-2 or TRBV6-3 and TRBJ2-7, with unresolved D. V lost 6 bases, J lost 0 bases, and 12 bases lay in between. Germline CDR1 and CDR2: MNHEY and SVGEGT. CDR3 size: 14 residues. The CDR3 reads CASSLLMGSYEQYF. The CDR3 bases are TGTGCCAGCAGCCTGCTAATGGGCTCCTACGAGCAGTACTTC.

This clonotype was observed a few times. The chain joins TRBV7-9 to TRBJ2-1; 7 bases are shared with TRBD2. CDR1 is SEHNR, CDR2 FQNEAQ, per germline (reference sequence). The junction had 10 bases not matched to a gene; V was cut back by 2 bases and J by 6 bases. The CDR3 contains 16 residues. The CDR3 region has the DNA TGTGCCAGCAGCTTAACGGGAGGACCTTCTATCAATGAGCAGTTCTTC. Translation gives CASSLTGGPSINEQFF.

This chain links TRBV9 with TRBJ2-2; D gene uncertain. Trimming removed 0 bases at V and 2 bases at J, with 17 bases between. Looked up from germline, CDR1 is SGDLS and CDR2 is YYNGEE. This CDR3 region has 18 residues. In DNA, the CDR3 is TGTGCCAGCAGCGTAGTCTCCGGGTCTATCGTCAACACCGGGGAGCTGTTTTTT. It is translated as CASSVVSGSIVNTGELFF.

This clonotype was seen at least ten times. V gene TRBV12-3 or TRBV12-4 combines with J gene TRBJ1-5; 7 bases are shared with TRBD1. This CDR3 has 16 amino acids. Trimming took 3 bases from V and 0 from J; bases not matched to a gene: 5. For the CDR3, the DNA is TGTGCCAGCAGTTTCGGACAGGTAGTTAGCAATCAGCCCCAGCATTTT. Encoded protein: CASSFGQVVSNQPQHF.

This clonotype was seen ten or more times. The rearrangement links TRBV2 to TRBJ2-5; 11 bases are a match to TRBD2. This CDR3 is built from 19 residues. Per the germline V gene, CDR1 is SNHLY and CDR2 is FYNNEI. V lost 0 bases to trimming and J lost 5 bases; unmatched junction nucleotides: 14. This chain's CDR3 is CASSEALLGASGRRETQYF. The DNA of the CDR3 is TGTGCCAGCAGTGAAGCGCTTCTGGGGGCTAGCGGGAGGAGGGAGACCCAGTACTTC.

The chain carries TRBV29-1 and TRBJ2-5, with 9 bases aligning to TRBD2. CDR3 length: 18 amino acids. The ends lost 3 bases at V and 0 bases at J; junction bases unmatched: 14. Germline values: CDR1 SQVTM, CDR2 ANQGSEA. CDR3 nucleotides: TGCAGCGTTGATGGTAGGCGGGAGGGCGTGGGGTACCAAGAGACCCAGTACTTC. This sequence encodes CSVDGRREGVGYQETQYF.

Only a few counts were recorded for this clonotype. The V call is TRBV4-1, the J call TRBJ2-1, with 8 nucleotides matching TRBD2. Germline CDR1 MGHRA, CDR2 YSYEKL. Losses at the gene ends were 1 base for V and 0 bases for J; bases not matched to a gene: 2. The CDR3 consists of 16 residues. The CDR3 DNA follows: TGCGCCAGCAGCCAAGGACTAGCGCGCTCCTACAATGAGCAGTTCTTC. It encodes CASSQGLARSYNEQFF.

This clonotype has ten or more counts. V and J are TRBV7-2 and TRBJ2-5, with TRBD2 matching 8 bases. Germline trimming cut 5 bases from V and 5 bases from J; bases unmatched to any gene: 7. The CDR3 sequence is 14 residues long. CDR1 and CDR2 from the germline V gene are SGHTA and FQGNSA. The DNA for the CDR3 is TGTGCCAGCAGCCAAGGACTAGCCTCCGAGACCCAGTACTTC. This translates into CASSQGLASETQYF.

This clonotype was picked up a small number of times. This rearrangement joins TRBV7-9 to TRBJ1-1; D is possibly TRBD1 (5 bases). CDR1 and CDR2 from the germline V gene are SEHNR and FQNEAQ (reference sequence). This CDR3 region has 17 residues. V lost 3 bases and J lost 1, with 18 bases in between. The CDR3 region is CASSFWVGRDGNTEAFF. The CDR3 coding sequence is TGTGCCAGCAGCTTTTGGGTAGGACGGGACGGGAACACTGAAGCTTTCTTT.

This clonotype showed up many times. V is TRBV2 and J is TRBJ2-5; D unclear. The CDR3 contains 11 residues. V shed 6 bases and J shed 3 bases, with 5 bases lying between them. Germline assignment: CDR1 SNHLY and CDR2 FYNNEI. The CDR3 coding sequence is TGTGCCAGCAGGGTGAAAGAGACCCAGTACTTC. Translating gives CASRVKETQYF.

This clonotype was recorded many times. The chain employs TRBV11-2 and TRBJ2-1; D unclear. The ends were cut back, 8 bases at V and 10 bases at J, with 15 bases in the middle. The CDR3 spans 12 residues. Germline lookup yields CDR1 SGHAT and CDR2 FQNNGV. The CDR3 sequence: CASGTRRLEQFF. The DNA for the CDR3 is TGTGCCAGCGGAACCCGGCGATTGGAGCAGTTCTTC.

This clonotype was seen ten or more times. The chain combines TRBV7-9 with TRBJ2-2; perhaps D is TRBD1 or TRBD2 (5 bases each). The V end was cut by 2 bases, the J end by 0 bases, with 10 bases between. CDR3 size: 16 residues. Germline values: CDR1 SEHNR, CDR2 FQNEAQ (reference sequence). This CDR3 reads CASSLTWDPNTGELFF. The CDR3 coding sequence is TGTGCCAGCAGCTTAACGTGGGACCCGAACACCGGGGAGCTGTTTTTT.

V gene TRBV20-1 combines with J gene TRBJ2-1, with 7 bases identical to TRBD2. In germline, CDR1 is DFQATT, CDR2 SNEGSKA (reference sequence). Trimming removed 4 bases from V and 4 bases from J; junction bases left unmatched: 7. The CDR3 covers 14 residues. The CDR3 DNA follows: TGCAGTGCTACCCCGGGACTACCATACAATGAGCAGTTCTTC. Amino acid sequence: CSATPGLPYNEQFF.

The V gene is TRBV20-1, the J gene TRBJ1-4; TRBD1 matches 7 bases. The CDR3 extends over 14 amino acids. Germline loops: CDR1 DFQATT, CDR2 SNEGSKA (reference sequence). Trimming took 3 bases from V and 7 from J; bases not matched to a gene: 8. The CDR3 is CSARGLQGSEKLFF. The CDR3 DNA reads as TGCAGTGCTAGGGGATTACAGGGGTCTGAAAAACTGTTTTTT.

This clonotype was detected ten times or more. The chain carries TRBV24-1 and TRBJ2-3; 11 bases map to TRBD2. Germline V gene sequence: CDR1 KGHDR, CDR2 SFDVKD. V shed 0 bases, J shed 4 bases, and the junction held 2 bases outside the gene matches. The length of the CDR3 is 16 residues. CDR3 amino acids: CATSDLTSGSADTQYF. As DNA, the CDR3 is TGTGCCACCAGTGATTTGACTAGCGGGAGCGCAGATACGCAGTATTTT.

This clonotype was recorded many times. This sequence joins TRBV11-2 and TRBJ2-3; D remains unclear. This CDR3 comprises 15 residues. With 1 base removed from V and 4 bases from J, the gap between germline ends came to 12 bases. Germline V CDR1 and CDR2: SGHAT, FQNNGV. The CDR3 coding sequence is TGTGCCAGCAGCTTAGCTCGACCCAGGTCAGATACGCAGTATTTT. Its protein product is CASSLARPRSDTQYF.

This clonotype was detected many times. The chain links TRBV12-3 or TRBV12-4 to TRBJ2-5, with D possibly being TRBD1 or TRBD2 (5 bases each). Trimming removed 2 bases at V and 10 bases at J, with 11 bases between. The CDR3 spans 12 residues. The CDR3, as DNA: TGTGCCAGCAGTTTATGGGGACGGGACCAGTACTTC. This codes for CASSLWGRDQYF.

This clonotype was observed many times. The chain employs TRBV2 and TRBJ2-7; the match to TRBD2 covers 11 bases. This CDR3 is 16 amino acids long. Trimming cost V 6 bases and J 2 bases; bases outside gene matches: 9. Germline CDR1 is SNHLY and CDR2 is FYNNEI. DNA for the CDR3: TGTGCCAGCAGGGGGACCGGGACTAGCGGCACCTACGAGCAGTACTTC. This encodes CASRGTGTSGTYEQYF.

V gene TRBV20-1 combines with J gene TRBJ2-1; TRBD1 aligns across 7 bases. CDR3 length: 16 residues. CDR1 and CDR2 from the germline V gene are DFQATT and SNEGSKA (reference sequence). Trimming removed 1 base from V and 2 bases from J; junction bases left unmatched: 8. The CDR3 DNA sequence: TGCAGTGCTAGAGGCCAAGACAGGGCCCCCTACAATGAGCAGTTCTTC. Translation: CSARGQDRAPYNEQFF.

The J gene is TRBJ1-2, the V gene TRBV2, with D possibly being TRBD1 (5 bases). The length of the CDR3 is 15 residues. Germline values: CDR1 SNHLY, CDR2 FYNNEI. V was pared by 6 bases and J by 3 bases, with 17 bases between. The CDR3 loop is CASSPRGVQDYGYTF. The CDR3 DNA follows: TGTGCCAGCAGCCCACGGGGGGTGCAGGACTATGGCTACACCTTC.

CDR3 region: CASSPFFVSVTEAFF. In DNA, the CDR3 is TGTGCCAGCAGTCCTTTCTTCGTATCCGTCACTGAAGCTTTCTTT. The rearrangement links TRBV6-1 to TRBJ1-1, with D unclear. The CDR3 contains 15 residues. The V end lost 5 bases, the J end lost 4 bases, and 17 bases lay between the germline ends. The germline CDR1 and CDR2 sequences are MNHNS and SASEGT.

This clonotype was detected only a few times. Given a much more abundant clone one base away, this may be a read error. CDR3 DNA: TGTGCCAGCAGTCGGGACAGCTCCTATAATTCACCCCTCCACTTT. Protein: CASSRDSSYNSPLHF. The chain employs TRBV28 and TRBJ1-6; TRBD1 aligns across 7 bases. The CDR3 extends over 15 amino acids. Germline V gives CDR1 MDHEN, CDR2 SYDVKM. The ends lost 5 bases at V and 0 bases at J; junction bases unmatched: 1.

This clonotype was found many times. The rearrangement links TRBV2 to TRBJ1-1, with 7 positions matching TRBD1. Germline lookup yields CDR1 SNHLY and CDR2 FYNNEI. The CDR3 has 14 residues. With V trimmed by 5 bases and J by 4 bases, 7 bases remained unmatched. DNA for the CDR3: TGTGCCAGCAGTCCTTCCTCAGGGGGCACTGAAGCTTTCTTT. It is translated as CASSPSSGGTEAFF.

The V and J genes are TRBV9 and TRBJ2-1; TRBD1 aligns across 7 bases. From germline, CDR1 is SGDLS and CDR2 YYNGEE. This CDR3 spans 15 amino acids. Trimming removed 2 bases from V and 5 bases from J; junction bases left unmatched: 7. CDR3 amino acids: CASSVPGGSHNEQFF. DNA of the CDR3: TGTGCCAGCAGCGTCCCAGGGGGTAGCCACAATGAGCAGTTCTTC.